This paragraph covers one TCR beta chain sequence. This entry belongs to a study of glioma-infiltrating T cells after dendritic cell vaccination. Fresh-frozen tumor tissue and more than two years of survival data were available for all. The primer mix had 60 V beta and 13 J beta primers. Only in-frame clones appear in the TCRdb table, and some are missing; sequencing was by immunoSEQ multiplex PCR. The repertoire holds roughly 82,000 clones, with 70% to 90% as singletons. The TCR comes from a human donor with glioblastoma. The sample in question was blood, obtained before dendritic cell vaccination.

The CDR3 bases are TGCGCCAGCAGCCAAGTCGGCAGGGGTCTTTCCTACGAGCAGTACTTC. The encoded protein is CASSQVGRGLSYEQYF. This chain links TRBV4-1 with TRBJ2-7; tentatively, D is TRBD1 (6 bases). From germline, CDR1 is MGHRA and CDR2 YSYEKL. The CDR3 is 16 residues long. V lost 1 base and J 1 base, leaving 14 bases between the germline ends.